This T cell receptor beta chain is drawn from a study of human T cells and chemical hapten exposure. This clonotype has a handful of counts. TCRdb analysed the RACE reads with MiXCR anew, one entry per CDR3 protein. There are approximately 260,000 distinct CDR3 sequences in the sample; 7.7% occur only once, and 0.9% to 1.5% lies in the top ten. Sample time point: pre-sensitization, week 0. Stated treatment: therapeutic diphenylcyclopropenone sensitization with weekly scalp DPC. The CDR3 contains 10 residues. V was shortened by 8 bases and J by 3 bases, with 4 bases between the two germline ends. The clonotype was recovered from a young man with alopecia areata. Some clones in this sample may be carry-over from other donors' samples. J is TRBJ1-1 and V is TRBV12-3 or TRBV12-4; no definite D call. The input for sequencing was whole blood, taken in connection with sensitization to the hapten diphenylcyclopropenone (DPC). The CDR3 here is CASGYTEAFF. The CDR3 nucleotides read TGTGCCAGCGGCTACACTGAAGCTTTCTTT.